Listed here are 3 T cell receptor beta chains from one sample, sequenced in a study of CD8+ T cells in alopecia areata. Reverse transcribed after extraction, RNA yielded cDNA as the sequencing template. Sequencing was performed with immunoSEQ multiplex PCR; in TCRdb, only in-frame clones are kept and a portion is missing. There are fewer than 110,000 clones in the sample; less than 90% occur only once, and around 25% lies in the top ten. The treatment denotes: oral pan-JAK inhibitor, 5-10 mg twice daily. Sequenced here: CD8+ T cells sorted from blood, sampled at week 24, from a patient treated with tofacitinib. The receptors stem from a human donor with alopecia areata.

This chain joins TRBV5-4 and TRBJ2-2; tentative D call: TRBD2 (6 bases). The V gene's germline CDR1 is SGHNT and CDR2 YYREEE (reference sequence). Trimming shortened V by 3 bases and J by 4 bases, and 13 bases separated the two germline ends. The CDR3 totals 15 residues. CDR3 loop: CASSYGTRSTGELFF. In DNA, the CDR3 is TGTGCCAGCAGCTACGGGACTCGATCCACCGGGGAGCTGTTTTTT.

This clone was counted once. The chain joins TRBV11-3 to TRBJ2-1; 7 bases fit TRBD1. Germline V gene data show CDR1 as SGHNT and CDR2 as YENEEA. The V segment lost 5 bases and the J segment 3 bases; nucleotides outside the gene matches: 7. The CDR3 runs 15 residues. The CDR3, as DNA: TGTGCCAGCAGCCACGACAGGGTCGGCTACAATGAGCAGTTCTTC. Protein product: CASSHDRVGYNEQFF.

V is TRBV7-2 and J is TRBJ2-7; 11 bases fit TRBD1. Trimming took 5 bases from V and 3 from J; bases not matched to a gene: 3. Germline V gives CDR1 SGHTA, CDR2 FQGNSA. This CDR3 has 14 residues. The CDR3 loop reads CASSPGTGGYEQYF. The CDR3, as DNA: TGTGCCAGCAGCCCAGGGACAGGGGGCTACGAGCAGTACTTC.